These 31 T cell receptor beta chains were sequenced from one sample in a study of T cell responses to AZD1222 COVID-19 vaccine (dated by TCRdb to the early 2020s). According to the study, the label for this sample's time point signals: about 28 days (+/-7) after the second vaccine dose. The sample's treatment or condition label, decoded: meningococcal conjugate vaccine given as trial control. Libraries were constructed by the immunoSEQ multiplex PCR assay. TCRdb mirrors the immuneACCESS table, restricted to in-frame sequences. Some clones are absent from its copies; in checked studies, under half trace to an unresolved V gene, and the reason for the others is unknown. The sample profile shows approximately 200,000 clones; around 94% of them were found once. The top ten clonotypes cover about 1.5% of the sample. The specimen was peripheral blood, collected 28 days after the second dose of the MenACWY control vaccine. The receptor set was obtained from an adult who received the MenACWY meningococcal vaccine as a control.

The V gene is TRBV4-2, the J gene TRBJ2-7; D unclear. The CDR3 totals 14 residues. Germline CDR1 reads LGHNA; CDR2 reads YNFKEQ. Trimming stripped 4 bases from V and 1 base from J, with 11 bases between. CDR3 protein: CASSPAISSYEQYF. The CDR3 DNA is TGTGCCAGCAGCCCGGCTATCTCTTCCTACGAGCAGTACTTC.

The CDR3 DNA follows: TGTGCCAGCAGCTTGTTCGGGAGCCCCCCCACAGATACGCAGTATTTT. Amino acids: CASSLFGSPPTDTQYF. The chain recombines TRBV5-4 with TRBJ2-3; D might be TRBD2 (6 bases). Trimming pared 1 base from V and 2 bases from J, leaving 14 bases between. This CDR3 comprises 16 residues. Per germline, CDR1 SGHNT and CDR2 YYREEE (reference sequence).

The V and J genes are TRBV7-2 and TRBJ2-5, with D uncertain. Deletions cut 1 base from V and 1 base from J, with 7 bases between. The CDR3 sequence is 14 residues long. CDR1 and CDR2 (germline): SGHTA, FQGNSA. As DNA, the CDR3 is TGTGCCAGCAGCTTAGGTGTAATCCAAGAGACCCAGTACTTC. It translates to CASSLGVIQETQYF. The full variable domain, its missing parts supplied by reference TRBV7-2 and TRBJ2-5, is GAGVSQSPSNKVTEKGKDVELRCDPISGHTALYWYRQSLGQGLEFLIYFQGNSAPDKSGLPSDRFSAERTGGSVSTLTIQRTQQEDSAVYLCASSLGVIQETQYFGPGTRLLVL.

The gene calls are TRBV5-1 and TRBJ1-6; tentative D call: TRBD1 (5 bases). CDR1 SGHRS and CDR2 YFSETQ come from the germline V gene. Trimming removed 3 bases at V and 9 bases at J, with 13 bases between. The CDR3 extends over 14 amino acids. The CDR3 loop is CASSSWGNGSPLHF. CDR3 DNA sequence: TGCGCCAGCAGCTCCTGGGGGAATGGTTCACCCCTCCACTTT.

This chain links TRBV30 with TRBJ2-6; 9 bases are shared with TRBD1. The CDR3 contains 15 residues. Germline assignment: CDR1 GTSNPN and CDR2 SVGIG (reference sequence). The V segment lost 8 bases and the J segment 3 bases; nucleotides outside the gene matches: 8. The CDR3, as DNA: TGTGCCCGGGACAGGGAATACGGTGGGGCCAACGTCCTGACTTTC. It is translated as CARDREYGGANVLTF.

The chain carries TRBV21-1 and TRBJ1-5; the D segment call TRBD1 is taken from the table without a DNA check. TRBV21-1 has pseudogene status. The CDR3 runs to 16 residues. The CDR3, as DNA: TGTGCCAGCAGCACATCTCCCGCAGGCCTCAATCAGCCCCAGCATTTT. Its protein is CASSTSPAGLNQPQHF.

The chain is built from TRBV4-2 and TRBJ2-5; TRBD2 might be the D (5 bases). Trimming stripped 1 base from V and 1 base from J, with 7 bases between. Germline V gene lookup returns CDR1 LGHNA and CDR2 YNFKEQ. The CDR3 is 14 amino acids. The CDR3 DNA reads TGTGCCAGCAGCCAAGCGGGGAGCCAAGAGACCCAGTACTTC. It is translated as CASSQAGSQETQYF.

The table lists this clone with a few counts. The chain joins TRBV10-3 to TRBJ1-3; D not certain. Germline assignment: CDR1 ENHRY and CDR2 SYGVKD. V was cut by 7 bases and J by 0 bases, with 7 bases left in between. The CDR3 has 13 residues. Here the CDR3 reads CAITRDSGNTIYF. The CDR3 DNA follows: TGTGCCATCACCCGGGACTCTGGAAACACCATATATTTT.

The chain couples TRBV28 to TRBJ2-1; 8 nucleotides align to TRBD1. The CDR3 contains 12 residues. After removal of 5 bases from V and 9 bases from J, the junction contained 3 bases not matched to a gene. In germline, CDR1 is MDHEN, CDR2 SYDVKM. CDR3 nucleotide sequence: TGTGCCAGCAGTCCAGGGGGCACTGAGCAGTTCTTC. Translating gives CASSPGGTEQFF.

The J gene is TRBJ2-5, the V gene TRBV5-1, with D possibly matching TRBD2 (6 bases). V dropped 5 bases and J dropped 3 bases, with 14 bases sitting between them. CDR1 and CDR2 from the germline V gene are SGHRS and YFSETQ. This CDR3 is 14 amino acids long. The CDR3 nucleotides are TGCGCCAGCAGAATAGACTGGACTAAAGAGACCCAGTACTTC. Protein: CASRIDWTKETQYF.

The sample holds one count of this clone. The chain employs TRBV27 and TRBJ2-7, with D perhaps TRBD1 (5 bases). V was trimmed by 2 bases and J by 4 bases, leaving 9 bases between them. The CDR3 consists of 13 residues. CDR1 is MNHEY and CDR2 is SMNVEV in the germline V gene (reference sequence). CDR3 DNA: TGTGCCAGCAGTTTAGACGACAGTTACGAGCAGTACTTC. Amino acid sequence: CASSLDDSYEQYF.

The chain employs TRBV7-6 and TRBJ1-1, with a possible D match to TRBD1 (5 bases). Trimming took off 2 bases at V and 3 bases at J, with 13 bases between the two ends. In germline, CDR1 is SGHVS, CDR2 FNYEAQ. The CDR3 contains 15 residues. CDR3 amino acids: CASSLPEGSYTEAFF. CDR3 DNA sequence: TGTGCCAGCAGCTTACCCGAGGGGTCGTACACTGAAGCTTTCTTT.

The CDR3 sequence is CASSQQTSGYEQYF. The CDR3 DNA is TGTGCCAGCAGTCAACAGACTAGCGGCTACGAGCAGTACTTC. The chain links TRBV27 to TRBJ2-7, with 9 bases fitting TRBD2. CDR1 and CDR2 from the germline V gene are MNHEY and SMNVEV (reference sequence). After removal of 5 bases from V and 3 bases from J, the junction contained 5 bases not matched to a gene. This CDR3 spans 14 amino acids.

The chain has TRBV7-9 and TRBJ2-1; D gene uncertain. Trimming removed 1 base at V and 3 bases at J, with 10 bases between. Germline V gene sequence: CDR1 SEHNR, CDR2 FQNEAQ (reference sequence). The CDR3 consists of 15 residues. The CDR3 DNA reads as TGTGCCAGCAGCTTAGGACGTTTGAACTACAATGAGCAGTTCTTC. Protein product: CASSLGRLNYNEQFF.

This chain connects TRBV30 to TRBJ1-3; a possible D gene is TRBD1 (5 bases). Deletions cut 0 bases from V and 0 bases from J, with 12 bases between. This CDR3 region has 16 residues. Germline-derived CDR1 and CDR2 are GTSNPN and SVGIG (reference sequence). CDR3 nucleotides: TGTGCCTGGAGTGTACGAGCCCAGGGCTCTGGAAACACCATATATTTT. Translated: CAWSVRAQGSGNTIYF.

The chain employs TRBV30 and TRBJ1-6; no definite D call. The CDR3 length is 15 residues. V was pared by 0 bases and J by 2 bases, with 8 bases between. Germline V gives CDR1 GTSNPN, CDR2 SVGIG (reference sequence). The CDR3 nucleotides are TGTGCCTGGAGTGTAAGGGCGACCTATAATTCACCCCTCCACTTT. Protein sequence: CAWSVRATYNSPLHF.

This clone was seen only once. The V gene is TRBV6-6, the J gene TRBJ2-7; D not certain. With 5 bases removed from V and 3 bases from J, the gap between germline ends came to 14 bases. The CDR3 covers 14 residues. Germline lookup yields CDR1 MNHNY and CDR2 SVGAGI (reference sequence). DNA of the CDR3: TGTGCCAGCAGTCCTCGACCCCAGTACTACGAGCAGTACTTC. As protein: CASSPRPQYYEQYF.

V is TRBV10-1 and J is TRBJ2-7, with 9 bases that match TRBD2. This CDR3 region has 14 residues. V lost 7 bases to trimming and J lost 0 bases; unmatched junction nucleotides: 4. Germline V CDR1 and CDR2: WNHNN, SYGVQD (reference sequence). Written as DNA, the CDR3 is TGCGCCAGCATAGTACTAGCGGGCTCCTACGAGCAGTACTTC. Protein: CASIVLAGSYEQYF.

This clone appeared a few times. This chain connects TRBV5-1 to TRBJ1-1; the D is unclear. Germline CDR1 is SGHRS and CDR2 is YFSETQ. The CDR3 extends over 13 amino acids. V lost 0 bases, J lost 2 bases, and 5 bases lay in between. The CDR3 region has the DNA TGCGCCAGCAGCTTGGACGTAAACACTGAAGCTTTCTTT. As protein: CASSLDVNTEAFF.

The J gene is TRBJ2-7, the V gene TRBV20-1, with TRBD2 identical over 8 bases. The germline V gene has CDR1 DFQATT and CDR2 SNEGSKA (reference sequence). The CDR3 covers 15 residues. V shed 6 bases, J shed 4 bases, and the junction held 14 bases outside the gene matches. CDR3 sequence reads: CSASPTSGNGYEQYF. In nucleotides, the CDR3 is TGCAGTGCCAGTCCAACTAGCGGAAACGGATACGAGCAGTACTTC.

V is TRBV6-2 or TRBV6-3 and J is TRBJ2-7; D possibly corresponds to TRBD2 (5 bases). Germline V CDR1 and CDR2: MNHEY, SVGEGT. V lost 4 bases and J 2 bases, leaving 18 bases between the germline ends. The CDR3 sequence is 16 residues long. CDR3 sequence: CASSSILVGLTYEQYF. CDR3 coding DNA: TGTGCCAGCAGTTCCATACTCGTAGGACTTACCTACGAGCAGTACTTC.

The chain employs TRBV21-1 and TRBJ1-1; the DNA was not compared with TRBD1, the D call given in the table. TRBV21-1 is tagged as a pseudogene. CDR3 length: 15 residues. In DNA, the CDR3 is TGTGCCAGCAGCAAAGTCGGCAGGGGGCTCTCTGAAGCTTTCTTT. Translated, it gives CASSKVGRGLSEAFF.

The gene calls are TRBV4-1 and TRBJ2-1; TRBD1 matches at 7 bases. V lost 0 bases to trimming and J lost 5 bases; unmatched junction nucleotides: 4. This CDR3 contains 15 residues. The germline CDR1 and CDR2 sequences are MGHRA and YSYEKL. The CDR3 spells CASSQEGQHHNEQFF. DNA for the CDR3: TGCGCCAGCAGCCAAGAGGGACAGCACCACAATGAGCAGTTCTTC.

The chain uses TRBV7-8 and TRBJ2-7, with a weak D call TRBD2 (6 bases). CDR1 SGHVS and CDR2 FQNEAQ come from the germline V gene. Trimming stripped 1 base from V and 3 bases from J, with 10 bases between. This CDR3 has 14 residues. Written as DNA, the CDR3 is TGTGCCAGCAGCTTAGGACTAGTTAACTACGAGCAGTACTTC. This codes for CASSLGLVNYEQYF. The full variable domain, with the rest looked up from reference TRBV7-8 and TRBJ2-7, is GAGVSQSPRYKVAKRGQDVALRCDPISGHVSLFWYQQALGQGPEFLTYFQNEAQLDKSGLPSDRFFAERPEGSVSTLKIQRTQQEDSAVYLCASSLGLVNYEQYFGPGTRLTVT.

V gene TRBV3-1 (or the pseudogene TRBV3-2) combines with J gene TRBJ1-2; no firm D call. The germline V gene has CDR1 LGHDT and CDR2 YNNKEL (reference sequence). V was clipped by 1 base and J by 4 bases, with 10 bases between them. The CDR3 sequence is 14 residues long. CDR3 sequence reads: CASSQGQATYGYTF. CDR3 nucleotide sequence: TGTGCCAGCAGCCAAGGGCAGGCCACCTATGGCTACACCTTC.

This chain connects TRBV19 to TRBJ1-2; a possible D gene is TRBD1 (5 bases). There are 16 residues in the CDR3. V lost 5 bases and J 4 bases, leaving 20 bases between the germline ends. The V gene's germline CDR1 is LNHDA and CDR2 SQIVND (reference sequence). The CDR3 spells CASSSSDTWVPYGYTF. CDR3 coding DNA: TGTGCCAGTAGTTCCTCGGACACGTGGGTACCCTATGGCTACACCTTC.

The gene calls are TRBV28 and TRBJ2-7; 9 bases align to TRBD2. J gave up 4 bases and V 1 base, and 5 bases lay outside the gene matches. In germline, CDR1 is MDHEN, CDR2 SYDVKM. The CDR3 covers 15 residues. Here the CDR3 reads CASSLSLGLAYEQYF. In DNA, the CDR3 is TGTGCCAGCAGTTTATCCCTGGGACTAGCTTACGAGCAGTACTTC.

This chain uses TRBV28 with TRBJ2-7; D unresolved. The V and J ends lost 5 bases and 2 bases respectively, with 16 bases between them. The CDR3 runs 15 residues. CDR1 is MDHEN, CDR2 SYDVKM, per germline. The CDR3 here is CASSKTRQGPYEQYF. In nucleotides, the CDR3 is TGTGCCAGCAGTAAAACCCGCCAAGGGCCCTACGAGCAGTACTTC.

The chain combines TRBV13 with TRBJ2-7; D gene ambiguous. Germline V gene sequence: CDR1 PRHDT, CDR2 FYEKMQ (reference sequence). V was pared by 0 bases and J by 7 bases, with 4 bases between. The length of the CDR3 is 11 residues. The CDR3 is CASSLGPEQYF. For the CDR3, the DNA is TGTGCCAGCAGCTTAGGCCCAGAGCAGTACTTC.

The V gene is TRBV5-4, the J gene TRBJ1-2, with no clear D. The germline V gene has CDR1 SGHNT and CDR2 YYREEE (reference sequence). V gave up 4 bases and J gave up 4 bases, with 8 bases separating them. The CDR3 runs to 12 residues. CDR3 sequence reads: CASSLGVYGYTF. As DNA, the CDR3 is TGTGCCAGCAGCCTGGGCGTCTATGGCTACACCTTC.

V is TRBV29-1 and J is TRBJ2-7, with 9 bases aligning to TRBD1. The V gene's germline CDR1 is SQVTM and CDR2 ANQGSEA. CDR3 length equals 12 residues. V dropped 5 bases and J dropped 4; count of bases not matched to a gene: 3. CDR3 bases: TGCAGCGTTCGGGACAGGGAGTACGAGCAGTACTTC. Translating it yields CSVRDREYEQYF.